This T cell receptor beta chain was found in a study of T-cell reconstitution after alpha-beta-depleted transplantation in children. Study results and caveats: T cells produced anew were the main source of T-cell counts and diversity one year after transplant. Recipient T cells and thymic progenitors that survived gave rise to the high TCRbeta diversity observed at day 60 in some patients. Expanded graft clones numbering several hundred reportedly gave rise to alpha-beta T cells about two months after transplant.

This clonotype was counted many times. Its antigen is currently unknown. The germline V gene encodes CDR1 MDHEN and CDR2 SYDVKM. The V and J ends lost 4 bases and 9 bases, in that order; junction bases with no gene match: 8. The CDR3 is 15 residues long. As it was prepared, the TCRbeta library received unique molecular identifiers. TCRdb re-called the PCR reads through MiXCR, storing one row per CDR3 protein. The sample has more than 200,000 distinct CDR3 sequences, approximately 8.4% seen once; the top ten hold roughly 36%. This chain uses TRBV28 with TRBJ2-2; 10 bases map to TRBD2. Specimen: PBMCs, mostly from graft donor cells, collected 360 days after TCRalphabeta/CD19-depleted stem cell transplant. The receptor was derived from a male patient aged 2 to 10 who had a stem cell transplant for acute myeloid leukemia, so the T cells may come from the graft donor. CDR3 in amino acids: CASSSPAGGPWELFF. CDR3 in DNA: TGTGCCAGCAGTTCCCCAGCGGGAGGGCCCTGGGAGCTGTTTTTT. Filled out from reference TRBV28 and TRBJ2-2, the complete variable domain reads DVKVTQSSRYLVKRTGEKVFLECVQDMDHENMFWYRQDPGLGLRLIYFSYDVKMKEKGDIPEGYSVSREKKERFSLILESASTNQTSMYLCASSSPAGGPWELFFGEGSRLTVL.